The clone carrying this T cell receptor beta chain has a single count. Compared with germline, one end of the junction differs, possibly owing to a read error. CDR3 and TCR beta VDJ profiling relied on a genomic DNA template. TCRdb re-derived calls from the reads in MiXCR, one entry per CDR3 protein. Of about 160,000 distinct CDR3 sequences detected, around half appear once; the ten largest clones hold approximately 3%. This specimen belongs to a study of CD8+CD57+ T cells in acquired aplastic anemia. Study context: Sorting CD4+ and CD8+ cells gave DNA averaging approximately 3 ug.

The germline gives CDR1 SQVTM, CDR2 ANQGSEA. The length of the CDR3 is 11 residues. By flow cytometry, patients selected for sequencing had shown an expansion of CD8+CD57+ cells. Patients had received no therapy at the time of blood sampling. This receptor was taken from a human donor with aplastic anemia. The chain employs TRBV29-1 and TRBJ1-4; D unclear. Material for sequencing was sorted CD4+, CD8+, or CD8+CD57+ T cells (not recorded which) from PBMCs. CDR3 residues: CSIDQFEKLFF. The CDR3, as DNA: TGCAGCATTGACCAGTTCGAAAAACTGTTTTTT.